This is a list of T cell receptor beta chains from one sample in a study of radiotherapy plus CTLA-4 blockade in lung cancer. Assay used: immunoSEQ multiplex PCR; TCRdb lists only in-frame clones, some missing. This table holds under 50,000 clones, roughly 85% found once. The sample was peripheral blood, taken from a patient treated with radiotherapy plus ipilimumab. Receptors were obtained from a human donor with non-small cell lung cancer whose response to radiotherapy plus ipilimumab could not be evaluated. The CDR3 runs from the conserved cysteine through the conserved F or W. A D gene is named only where the DNA matches it firmly. Some rows mark clone size as missing; the rest say once, few, many or name a class of expanded clone.

size,D,J,V,CDR3,DNA
-,TRBD2,TRBJ2-3,TRBV18,CASSPGWASGADTQYF,TGTGCCAGCTCACCGGGGTGGGCTAGCGGCGCAGATACGCAGTATTTT
-,-,TRBJ2-7,TRBV5-1,CASSFTGSSSYEQYF,TGCGCCAGCAGCTTTACCGGGAGTTCGTCCTACGAGCAGTACTTC
-,-,TRBJ1-2,TRBV28,CASSRTETYGYTF,TGTGCCAGCAGCCGGACAGAGACCTATGGCTACACCTTC
-,-,TRBJ1-2,TRBV5-6,CASGLRTVSGGYTF,TGTGCCAGCGGTCTGAGGACAGTTTCGGGTGGCTACACCTTC
once,TRBD1,TRBJ2-1,TRBV4-1,CASSQPSGGQGIYNEQFF,TGCGCCAGCAGCCAGCCCTCCGGGGGACAGGGTATTTACAATGAGCAGTTCTTC
once,TRBD2,TRBJ2-5,TRBV11-2,CASTSGRETQYF,TGTGCCAGCACCAGCGGGAGGGAGACCCAGTACTTC
-,TRBD2,TRBJ2-2,TRBV19,CASSGWASGNTGELFF,TGTGCCAGTAGCGGTTGGGCTAGCGGAAACACCGGGGAGCTGTTTTTT
-,TRBD2,TRBJ2-1,TRBV9,CASSVDERDGGEQFF,TGTGCCAGCAGCGTAGATGAGCGGGATGGGGGTGAGCAGTTCTTC
-,-,TRBJ1-1,TRBV7-9,CASSLEGGNTEAFF,TGTGCCAGCAGCTTAGAAGGCGGAAACACTGAAGCTTTCTTT
once,-,TRBJ2-7,TRBV7-9,CASSQLGTQYEQYF,TGTGCCAGCAGCCAACTCGGGACACAGTACGAGCAGTACTTC
-,TRBD2,TRBJ2-1,TRBV9,CASSPTGIAGVNEQFF,TGTGCCAGCAGCCCCACCGGGATAGCGGGGGTGAATGAGCAGTTCTTC
-,-,TRBJ2-7,TRBV14,CASSQDWGPLGRQYF,TGTGCCAGCAGCCAAGATTGGGGCCCGCTCGGCCGGCAGTACTTC
once,-,TRBJ1-2,TRBV28,CASRPPGRFYGYTF,TGTGCCAGCAGGCCACCCGGCAGGTTCTATGGCTACACCTTC
-,-,TRBJ2-7,TRBV28,CASSFFPGQPSYEQYF,TGTGCCAGCAGTTTCTTCCCGGGACAACCATCCTACGAGCAGTACTTC
-,-,TRBJ2-5,TRBV2,CASSERGSGQETQYF,TGTGCCAGCAGTGAAAGAGGCAGTGGGCAAGAGACCCAGTACTTC
-,TRBD1,TRBJ2-7,TRBV5-1,CASSSRDRAYEQYF,TGCGCCAGCAGCTCCCGGGACAGGGCTTACGAGCAGTACTTC
-,TRBD2,TRBJ2-7,TRBV5-1,CATREREGGWAYF,TGCGCCACCCGAGAGCGGGAGGGAGGTTGGGCGTACTTC
-,-,TRBJ1-1,TRBV5-5,CASSWGPTPNTEAFF,TGTGCCAGCAGCTGGGGCCCTACACCGAACACTGAAGCTTTCTTT
few,-,TRBJ1-1,TRBV19,CASMWGPNTEAFF,TGTGCCAGTATGTGGGGCCCGAACACTGAAGCTTTCTTT
once,-,TRBJ1-6,TRBV19,CASGVVGSPLHF,TGTGCCAGCGGGGTAGTTGGTTCACCCCTCCACTTT
-,TRBD2,TRBJ2-1,TRBV10-3,CAIMERAGGNNEQFF,TGTGCCATCATGGAACGCGCGGGGGGGAACAATGAGCAGTTCTTC
-,TRBD1,TRBJ2-5,TRBV19,CASSIQGVRTQYF,TGTGCCAGTAGTATACAGGGGGTAAGGACCCAGTACTTC